The 24 T cell receptor beta chains below come from one sample, sequenced in a study of blood T cell repertoires in COVID-19. Profiled with immunoSEQ multiplex PCR; TCRdb holds only in-frame clones, not every one. The data contain approximately 290,000 clones, 70% to 85% of them singletons. Sequences were obtained from peripheral blood. The receptors were sampled from a human donor with COVID-19, enrolled during active disease. The donor label of this sample is uncertain.

This clone has more than one count but fewer than ten. The chain combines TRBV19 with TRBJ1-5; 12 bases agree with TRBD1. Germline CDR1 is LNHDA and CDR2 is SQIVND (reference sequence). V gave up 8 bases and J gave up 2 bases; unmatched junction bases: 13. The CDR3 has 18 amino acids. The chain's CDR3 is CASSPGQGAQARNQPQHF. For the CDR3, the DNA is TGTGCCAGTTCACCGGGACAGGGGGCGCAAGCCCGCAATCAGCCCCAGCATTTT.

As DNA, the CDR3 is TGTGCCAGCAGTGGCCCAGGACAGGGTTCCTACAATGAGCAGTTCTTC. Its translation: CASSGPGQGSYNEQFF. The chain links TRBV25-1 to TRBJ2-1; 8 positions agree with TRBD1. V gave up 4 bases and J gave up 1 base; unmatched junction bases: 6. Per germline, CDR1 MGHDK and CDR2 SYGVNS. This CDR3 contains 16 residues.

The chain joins TRBV28 to TRBJ2-7, with D perhaps matching TRBD1 (6 bases). The CDR3 is 13 residues long. V shed 10 bases and J shed 2 bases, with 15 bases lying between them. The germline gives CDR1 MDHEN, CDR2 SYDVKM. The CDR3 nucleotides read TGTGCCACCGCCCAGGGGTCACCCTACGAGCAGTACTTC. Residues: CATAQGSPYEQYF.

Only a few counts were recorded for this clone. The gene calls are TRBV28 and TRBJ2-2, with 13 bases fitting TRBD2. Per germline, CDR1 MDHEN and CDR2 SYDVKM. Unmatched junction bases numbered 9, after V lost 2 bases and J lost 6 bases. The CDR3 consists of 18 residues. The CDR3 loop reads CASSLQGMGLAGSGELFF. CDR3 in DNA: TGTGCCAGCAGTTTACAGGGGATGGGACTAGCGGGATCCGGGGAGCTGTTTTTT. Full variable domain (remainder filled in from reference TRBV28 and TRBJ2-2): DVKVTQSSRYLVKRTGEKVFLECVQDMDHENMFWYRQDPGLGLRLIYFSYDVKMKEKGDIPEGYSVSREKKERFSLILESASTNQTSMYLCASSLQGMGLAGSGELFFGEGSRLTVL.

V is TRBV28 and J is TRBJ1-1; 9 bases fit TRBD1. The germline V gene encodes CDR1 MDHEN and CDR2 SYDVKM. The trim removed 7 bases at V and 5 bases at J, leaving 11 bases unmatched. The CDR3 totals 15 residues. DNA for the CDR3: TGTGCCAGCAAATTACAGGGGGCTAGGCGAACTGAAGCTTTCTTT. Its protein product is CASKLQGARRTEAFF.

The V and J genes are TRBV4-2 and TRBJ1-2; D is ambiguous. Deletions cut 0 bases from V and 2 bases from J, with 7 bases between. Germline V gives CDR1 LGHNA, CDR2 YNFKEQ. The CDR3 spans 14 residues. CDR3 residues: CASSQDRQNYGYTF. The CDR3 coding sequence is TGTGCCAGCAGCCAAGATCGTCAGAACTATGGCTACACCTTC.

The chain uses TRBV30 and TRBJ1-5, with a possible D match to TRBD1 (6 bases). CDR1 and CDR2 (germline): GTSNPN, SVGIG (reference sequence). CDR3 length equals 15 residues. V lost 5 bases, J lost 4 bases, and 18 bases lay in between. CDR3 in amino acids: CAWASGGQPNQPQHF. CDR3 nucleotides: TGTGCCTGGGCCTCGGGGGGGCAGCCGAATCAGCCCCAGCATTTT.

This clone was seen just once. The chain has TRBV6-4 and TRBJ1-2; the match to TRBD1 covers 11 bases. V lost 5 bases to trimming and J lost 5 bases; unmatched junction nucleotides: 7. The CDR3 contains 15 residues. Germline V gene lookup returns CDR1 MRHNA and CDR2 SNTAGT. CDR3 nucleotides: TGTGCCAGCAGTCCGGACAGGGGGCAACGGTATGGCTACACCTTC. This gives the protein CASSPDRGQRYGYTF.

V gene TRBV18 combines with J gene TRBJ1-2; D might be TRBD1 (6 bases). The V end was cut by 6 bases, the J end by 5 bases, with 16 bases between. Germline CDR1 reads KGHSH; CDR2 reads LQKENI. The CDR3 runs to 14 residues. CDR3 amino acids: CASSNSGVGYGYTF. In DNA form, the CDR3 reads TGTGCCAGCTCCAACTCAGGGGTCGGGTATGGCTACACCTTC.

This chain connects TRBV6-5 to TRBJ1-1; 8 bases agree with TRBD1. This CDR3 is built from 14 residues. Germline assignment: CDR1 MNHEY and CDR2 SVGAGI. V gave up 6 bases and J gave up 0 bases; unmatched junction bases: 3. The CDR3 region is CASRRGQVNTEAFF. CDR3 bases: TGTGCCAGCAGGCGGGGACAGGTGAACACTGAAGCTTTCTTT.

The V and J genes are TRBV30 and TRBJ2-1, with 7 bases that match TRBD2. CDR3 length: 14 amino acids. CDR1 is GTSNPN and CDR2 is SVGIG in the germline V gene (reference sequence). J gave up 6 bases and V 4 bases, and 9 bases lay outside the gene matches. The CDR3 DNA reads as TGTGCCTGGACCGAATGGACTAGGGGCAATGAGCAGTTCTTC. As protein: CAWTEWTRGNEQFF.

The gene calls are TRBV29-1 and TRBJ1-1, with a weak D call TRBD1 (5 bases). V lost 1 base to trimming and J lost 9 bases, with 15 bases between them. The V gene's germline CDR1 is SQVTM and CDR2 ANQGSEA. The CDR3 contains 13 residues. In DNA, the CDR3 is TGCAGCGTTGAAGCTCAGGGTTTTCCCCAAGCTTTCTTT. Amino acids: CSVEAQGFPQAFF.

This chain joins TRBV10-3 and TRBJ1-5; D unresolved. The CDR3 covers 13 residues. CDR1 ENHRY and CDR2 SYGVKD come from the germline V gene. The V gene lost 6 bases and the J gene lost 7 bases, with 13 bases spanning the gap. CDR3 loop: CAIREASGQPQHF. In DNA, the CDR3 is TGTGCCATCAGGGAGGCCTCCGGGCAGCCCCAGCATTTT.

The chain links TRBV6-5 to TRBJ1-2; 7 nucleotides agree with TRBD1. Germline trimming cut 6 bases from V and 8 bases from J; bases unmatched to any gene: 12. CDR1 MNHEY and CDR2 SVGAGI come from the germline V gene. The CDR3 spans 14 residues. CDR3 sequence: CASSLLVGTDGYTF. Written as DNA, the CDR3 is TGTGCCAGCAGCCTCCTAGTAGGGACAGACGGCTACACCTTC.

The J gene is TRBJ1-2, the V gene TRBV27; TRBD1 agrees at 9 bases. Trimming cost V 5 bases and J 5 bases; bases outside gene matches: 9. The CDR3 consists of 15 residues. Germline assignment: CDR1 MNHEY and CDR2 SMNVEV (reference sequence). The CDR3 protein is CASSQVQGAIYGYTF. CDR3 nucleotides: TGTGCCAGCAGTCAAGTACAGGGGGCGATTTATGGCTACACCTTC.

The rearrangement joins TRBV10-3 to TRBJ1-2; D is perhaps TRBD1 (6 bases). In germline, CDR1 is ENHRY, CDR2 SYGVKD. The V and J ends lost 0 bases and 8 bases respectively, with 16 bases between them. The CDR3 is 15 amino acids. The CDR3 bases are TGTGCCATCAGTGAGTCTAAGGGGGGGCCGAGGGGCTACACCTTC. It encodes CAISESKGGPRGYTF.

This chain joins TRBV30 and TRBJ2-7, with D tentatively TRBD2 (6 bases). CDR1 and CDR2 from the germline V gene are GTSNPN and SVGIG (reference sequence). This CDR3 contains 13 residues. V was cut by 4 bases and J by 5 bases, with 15 bases left in between. The CDR3 protein is CAWTRDSGNEQYF. In DNA, the CDR3 is TGTGCCTGGACCCGGGACTCCGGGAACGAGCAGTACTTC.

The CDR3 sequence: CASSTQGAGSNEQFF. CDR3 nucleotide sequence: TGTGCCAGCAGTACACAGGGGGCTGGATCCAATGAGCAGTTCTTC. The gene calls are TRBV2 and TRBJ2-1; 9 positions match TRBD1. The CDR3 sequence is 15 residues long. Per germline, CDR1 SNHLY and CDR2 FYNNEI. J lost 6 bases, V lost 5 bases, and 8 bases had no gene match.

The chain has TRBV5-4 and TRBJ2-1; D not resolved. The V end lost 1 base, the J end lost 7 bases, and 12 bases lay between the germline ends. Germline CDR1 reads SGHNT; CDR2 reads YYREEE (reference sequence). The CDR3 sequence is 14 residues long. The CDR3 loop reads CASSLSPLMNEQFF. In DNA, the CDR3 is TGTGCCAGCAGCTTGAGCCCTTTAATGAATGAGCAGTTCTTC.

CDR3 amino acids: CASGAGGPPLYGYTF. CDR3 nucleotides: TGTGCCAGCGGGGCAGGGGGCCCGCCCCTCTATGGCTACACCTTC. The chain couples TRBV2 to TRBJ1-2; 8 nucleotides match TRBD1. CDR1 and CDR2 from the germline V gene are SNHLY and FYNNEI. The CDR3 runs 15 residues. V lost 8 bases, J lost 4 bases, and 12 bases stayed unmatched.

This clone was detected once. The chain links TRBV5-1 to TRBJ1-4; 8 nucleotides line up with TRBD1. The CDR3 contains 15 residues. The germline V gene encodes CDR1 SGHRS and CDR2 YFSETQ. V dropped 1 base and J dropped 7; count of bases not matched to a gene: 6. The CDR3 here is CASSLSRGLSEKLFF. CDR3 DNA sequence: TGCGCCAGCAGCTTGAGCAGGGGGCTAAGTGAAAAACTGTTTTTT. Together with reference TRBV5-1 and TRBJ1-4, the CDR3 gives the full variable domain: KAGVTQTPRYLIKTRGQQVTLSCSPISGHRSVSWYQQTPGQGLQFLFEYFSETQRNKGNFPGRFSGRQFSNSRSEMNVSTLELGDSALYLCASSLSRGLSEKLFFGSGTQLSVL.

The gene calls are TRBV6-5 and TRBJ2-7; D possibly corresponds to TRBD2 (5 bases). V gave up 6 bases and J gave up 1 base, with 16 bases separating them. The CDR3 runs 15 residues. Germline loops: CDR1 MNHEY, CDR2 SVGAGI. The DNA of the CDR3 is TGTGCCAGCAGCAGACTACGGGATAGTTCCTACGAGCAGTACTTC. It is translated as CASSRLRDSSYEQYF.

The chain joins TRBV19 to TRBJ2-7; 7 nucleotides match TRBD1. The CDR3 has 13 amino acids. V shed 6 bases, J shed 1 base, and the junction held 3 bases outside the gene matches. The germline gives CDR1 LNHDA, CDR2 SQIVND (reference sequence). As DNA, the CDR3 is TGTGCCAGTAGGGTACAGGGGTCCTACGAGCAGTACTTC. This sequence encodes CASRVQGSYEQYF. Variable domain in full (rest from reference TRBV19 and TRBJ2-7): DGGITQSPKYLFRKEGQNVTLSCEQNLNHDAMYWYRQDPGQGLRLIYYSQIVNDFQKGDIAEGYSVSREKKESFPLTVTSAQKNPTAFYLCASRVQGSYEQYFGPGTRLTVT.

The chain combines TRBV6-2 or TRBV6-3 with TRBJ2-2; 10 positions agree with TRBD1. This CDR3 has 15 amino acids. V was pared by 5 bases and J by 4 bases, with 4 bases of the junction left unmatched. Per the germline V gene, CDR1 is MNHEY and CDR2 is SVGEGT. CDR3 loop: CASSPGTGVTGELFF. As DNA, the CDR3 is TGTGCCAGCAGTCCCGGGACAGGGGTCACCGGGGAGCTGTTTTTT.